Shown below are 2 T cell receptor beta chains from a single sample sequenced in a study of T-cell reconstitution after alpha-beta-depleted transplantation in children (TCRdb year 2016). Libraries came from PCR. TCRdb records Illumina HiSeq 2500 as the sequencer. Molecular barcoding was employed in the preparation of TCR libraries, with unique molecular identifiers being used to normalize TCRbeta repertoire quantification. Using fastp at Q25 and MiXCR, TCRdb reprocessed the public reads and kept productive beta chains. A single entry per CDR3 protein holds the most common genes and DNA from its merged rows. This sample lists approximately 520,000 distinct CDR3 sequences; approximately 32% were detected once. Of the sample, about 2.3% falls within the top ten clones. Specimen: PBMCs from the stem cell graft donor, collected from the stem cell graft. The receptors originated from a human donor who donated a stem cell graft to a child with aplastic anemia.

The genes are TRBV7-2 and TRBJ2-2, with TRBD2 matching over 10 bases. The CDR3 has 14 residues. Germline values: CDR1 SGHTA, CDR2 FQGNSA. The V and J ends lost 4 bases and 7 bases, in that order; junction bases with no gene match: 3. Here the CDR3 DNA reads TGTGCCAGCAGCTACTCTAGCGGGGGCGGGGAGCTGTTTTTT. Translation gives CASSYSSGGGELFF.

This rearrangement joins TRBV7-7 to TRBJ2-5, with 8 bases identical to TRBD1. The CDR3 sequence is 15 residues long. The junction had 9 bases not matched to a gene; V was cut back by 5 bases and J by 4 bases. The germline V gene encodes CDR1 SSHAT and CDR2 FNYEAQ (reference sequence). CDR3 DNA: TGTGCCAGCAGCCCGGGACAGGAGGGGCCAGAGACCCAGTACTTC. Residues: CASSPGQEGPETQYF.